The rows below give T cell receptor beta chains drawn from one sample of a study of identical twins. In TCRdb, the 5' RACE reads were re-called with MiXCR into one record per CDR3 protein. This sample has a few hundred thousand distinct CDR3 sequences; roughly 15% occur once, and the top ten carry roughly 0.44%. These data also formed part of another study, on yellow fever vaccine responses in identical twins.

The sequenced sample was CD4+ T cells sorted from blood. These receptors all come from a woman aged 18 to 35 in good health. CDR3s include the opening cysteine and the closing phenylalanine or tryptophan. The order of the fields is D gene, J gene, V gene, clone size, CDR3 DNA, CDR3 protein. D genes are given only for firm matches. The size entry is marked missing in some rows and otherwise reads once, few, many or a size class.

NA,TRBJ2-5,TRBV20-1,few,TGCAGTGCTAGAGACCCCCGGGGGTTCCAAGAGACCCAGTACTTC,CSARDPRGFQETQYF
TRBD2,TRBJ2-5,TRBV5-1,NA,TGCGCCAGCAGCTCCGGACTAGCGGGGGAAGAGACCCAGTACTTC,CASSSGLAGEETQYF
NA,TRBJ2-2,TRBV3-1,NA,TGTGCCAGCAGCCAAGCGGCCACGGGTTCCGGGGAGCTGTTTTTT,CASSQAATGSGELFF
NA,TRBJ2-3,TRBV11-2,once,TGTGCCAGCAGCTGGAGGGGGCTTGGCACAGATACGCAGTATTTT,CASSWRGLGTDTQYF
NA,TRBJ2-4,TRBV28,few,TGTGCCAGCAGTTTAGAGGGGGTAACCGGTTCCAAAAACATTCAGTACTTC,CASSLEGVTGSKNIQYF
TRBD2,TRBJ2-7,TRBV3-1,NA,TGTGCCAGCAGCCAGTGGGCCACTAGCGGGAAGACGTCCGAGCAGTACTTC,CASSQWATSGKTSEQYF
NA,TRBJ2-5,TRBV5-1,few,TGCGCCAGCAGTATGAACACGCCTCAAGAGACCCAGTACTTC,CASSMNTPQETQYF
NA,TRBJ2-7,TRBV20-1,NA,TGCAGTGCTATCACCCGCGGCTACGAGCAGTACTTC,CSAITRGYEQYF
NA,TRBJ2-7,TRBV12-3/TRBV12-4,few,TGTGCCAGCAGTTTGGGGAAGACCTACGAGCAGTACTTC,CASSLGKTYEQYF
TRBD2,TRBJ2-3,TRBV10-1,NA,TGCGCCAGCAGTGAGGGACTAGCGGCTACAGATACGCAGTATTTT,CASSEGLAATDTQYF
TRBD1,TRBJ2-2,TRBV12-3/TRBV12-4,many,TGTGCCAGCAGTTTGGGGACAGGGGGTGCCGGGGAGCTGTTTTTT,CASSLGTGGAGELFF
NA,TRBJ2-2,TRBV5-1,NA,TGCGCCAGCAGCTCTTCGACAGGGAACACCGGGGAGCTGTTTTTT,CASSSSTGNTGELFF
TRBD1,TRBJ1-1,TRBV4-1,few,TGCGCCAGCAGCCAAGGCTTTTTTGGACAGGGAAACACTGAAGCTTTCTTT,CASSQGFFGQGNTEAFF
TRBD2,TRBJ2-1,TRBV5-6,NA,TGTGCCAGCAGCTTGCGTAGCGGGGGGGTTCGAAGCAATGAGCAGTTCTTC,CASSLRSGGVRSNEQFF
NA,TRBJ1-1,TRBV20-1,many,TGCAGTGCTCTCGAACCCGGTAGGGACACTGAAGCTTTCTTT,CSALEPGRDTEAFF
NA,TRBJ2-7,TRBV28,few,TGTGCCAGCAGTCCCCCAGTCTACGAGCAGTACTTC,CASSPPVYEQYF
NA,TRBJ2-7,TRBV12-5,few,TGTGCTAGTGGTTTGGTAGCCAGGGGATACGAGCAGTACTTC,CASGLVARGYEQYF
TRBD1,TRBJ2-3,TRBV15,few,TGTGCCACCAGCAGAGAGGGGGGCAGGGGGCTTTTAGATACGCAGTATTTT,CATSREGGRGLLDTQYF
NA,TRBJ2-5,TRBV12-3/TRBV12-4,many,TGTGCCAGCAGTAGGATGGAGACCCAGTACTTC,CASSRMETQYF
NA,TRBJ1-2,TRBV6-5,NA,TGTGCCAGCAGTTCGACCTTGGACCTGAACTATGGCTACACCTTC,CASSSTLDLNYGYTF
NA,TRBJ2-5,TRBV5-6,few,TGTGCCAGCAGCTTGGAGCGGCAAACCCAGTACTTC,CASSLERQTQYF
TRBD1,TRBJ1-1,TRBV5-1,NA,TGCGCCAGCAGCCAGGGACAGTGGAACACTGAAGCTTTCTTT,CASSQGQWNTEAFF
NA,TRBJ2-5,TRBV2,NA,TGTGCCAGCAGTGAATTGCGGAGCAAGGGGGAGACCCAGTACTTC,CASSELRSKGETQYF
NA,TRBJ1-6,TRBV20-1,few,TGCAGTGCTAGAGATCCCGGAACACCACCCCTCCACTTT,CSARDPGTPPLHF
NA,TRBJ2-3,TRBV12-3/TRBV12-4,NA,TGTGCCAGCAGACGGTCAGGGGCAGATACGCAGTATTTT,CASRRSGADTQYF
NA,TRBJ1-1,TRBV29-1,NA,TGCAGCGCCTACTCCCTGGACTTAATGAACACTGAAGCTTTCTTT,CSAYSLDLMNTEAFF
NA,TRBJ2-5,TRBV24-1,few,TGTGCCACCAGTGACATCAAGACAGGCCAAGAGACCCAGTACTTC,CATSDIKTGQETQYF
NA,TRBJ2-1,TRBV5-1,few,TGCGCCAGCAGCTTGTCCCCGGGACATAACTACAATGAGCAGTTCTTC,CASSLSPGHNYNEQFF
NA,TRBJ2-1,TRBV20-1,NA,TGCAGTGCTAGCCATCTGAGCTCCTACAATGAGCAGTTCTTC,CSASHLSSYNEQFF
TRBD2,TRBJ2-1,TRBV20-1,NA,TGCAGTGCTAATTCGGGGGGAGCGGGGGAGAATGAGCAGTTCTTC,CSANSGGAGENEQFF
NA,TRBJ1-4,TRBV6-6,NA,TGTGCCAGCCAGGACAATGAAAAACTGTTTTTT,CASQDNEKLFF
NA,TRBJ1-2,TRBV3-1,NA,TGTGCCAGCAGCCATAGAGGCGTTAACTATGGCTACACCTTC,CASSHRGVNYGYTF